The clone carrying this T cell receptor beta chain was observed a handful of times. The antigen is not known. The sample originates from a study of beta chain features in type 1 diabetes. Study-wide background: Examined across all samples were roughly 110,000,000 sorted cells. General observations from the study: Type 1 diabetes patients had moderately but significantly shorter TCRB CDR3s in all four CD4+ subsets. A potential PCR bias toward shorter templates would be equal in patient and control samples.

Reverse transcription of all isolated RNA meant that expressed TCRB transcripts were sequenced. Only in-frame clones appear in the TCRdb table, and some are missing; sequencing was by immunoSEQ multiplex PCR. This sample has 500,000 to 700,000 clones, with around a sixth found just once. One heparinised blood draw averaging approximately 120 mL was given by each donor. The sample consisted of naive CD4+ T cells from blood. The TCR originated in a man aged 18 to 30 in good health.

CDR3 sequence (DNA): TGTGCCAGCAGCGTAGCTAGCGGGAGAGGGGACACCGGGGAGCTGTTTTTT. Protein sequence: CASSVASGRGDTGELFF. The J gene is TRBJ2-2, the V gene TRBV9, with TRBD2 matching 10 bases. The CDR3 consists of 17 residues. Germline CDR1 SGDLS, CDR2 YYNGEE. J gave up 3 bases and V 0 bases, and 5 bases lay outside the gene matches.